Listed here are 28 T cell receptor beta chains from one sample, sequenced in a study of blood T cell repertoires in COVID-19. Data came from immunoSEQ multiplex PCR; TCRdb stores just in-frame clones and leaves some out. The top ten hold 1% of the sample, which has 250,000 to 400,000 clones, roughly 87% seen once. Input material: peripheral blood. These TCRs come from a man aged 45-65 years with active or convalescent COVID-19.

CDR3 sequence reads: CAWVPAWRPGNTEAFF. CDR3 nucleotide sequence: TGTGCCTGGGTTCCGGCGTGGAGGCCTGGGAACACTGAAGCTTTCTTT. The chain employs TRBV30 and TRBJ1-1; unclear D gene. This CDR3 contains 16 residues. Trimming removed 5 bases at V and 1 base at J, with 20 bases between. In germline, CDR1 is GTSNPN, CDR2 SVGIG (reference sequence).

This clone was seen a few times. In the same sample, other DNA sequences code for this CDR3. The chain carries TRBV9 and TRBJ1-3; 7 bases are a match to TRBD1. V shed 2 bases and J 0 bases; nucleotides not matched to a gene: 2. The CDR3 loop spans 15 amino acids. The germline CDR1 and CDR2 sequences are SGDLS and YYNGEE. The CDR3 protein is CASSVGQASGNTIYF. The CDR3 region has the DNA TGTGCCAGCAGCGTCGGACAGGCCTCTGGAAACACCATATATTTT.

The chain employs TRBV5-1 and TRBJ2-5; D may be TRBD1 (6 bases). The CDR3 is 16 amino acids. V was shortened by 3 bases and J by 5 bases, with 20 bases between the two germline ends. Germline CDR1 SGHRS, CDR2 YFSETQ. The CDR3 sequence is CASSSGRAGAGETQYF. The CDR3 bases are TGCGCCAGCAGCTCTGGACGGGCAGGGGCCGGGGAGACCCAGTACTTC. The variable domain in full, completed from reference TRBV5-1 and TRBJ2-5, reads KAGVTQTPRYLIKTRGQQVTLSCSPISGHRSVSWYQQTPGQGLQFLFEYFSETQRNKGNFPGRFSGRQFSNSRSEMNVSTLELGDSALYLCASSSGRAGAGETQYFGPGTRLLVL.

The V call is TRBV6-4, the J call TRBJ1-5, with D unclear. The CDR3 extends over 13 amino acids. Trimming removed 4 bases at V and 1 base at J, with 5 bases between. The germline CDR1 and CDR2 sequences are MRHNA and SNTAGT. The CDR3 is CASSAQSNQPQHF. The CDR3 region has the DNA TGTGCCAGCAGTGCGCAGAGCAATCAGCCCCAGCATTTT.

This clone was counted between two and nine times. CDR3 bases: TGTGCCAGCAGCTTTAGCGTAACCGGGGAGCTGTTTTTT. Amino acid sequence: CASSFSVTGELFF. The chain couples TRBV5-6 to TRBJ2-2; maybe TRBD2 (5 bases). The CDR3 contains 13 residues. Trimming removed 2 bases from V and 5 bases from J, with 7 bases in between. Germline V CDR1 and CDR2: SGHDT, YYEEEE.

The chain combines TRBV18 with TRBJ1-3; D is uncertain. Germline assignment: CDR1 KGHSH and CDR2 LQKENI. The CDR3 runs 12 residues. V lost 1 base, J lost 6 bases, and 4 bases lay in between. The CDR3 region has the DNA TGTGCCAGCTCACCACTCATAAACACCATATATTTT. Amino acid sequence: CASSPLINTIYF.

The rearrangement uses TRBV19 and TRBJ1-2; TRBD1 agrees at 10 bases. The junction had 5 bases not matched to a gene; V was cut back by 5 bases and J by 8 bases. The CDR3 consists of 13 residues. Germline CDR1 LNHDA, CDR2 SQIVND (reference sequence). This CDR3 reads CASSPGTGEGYTF. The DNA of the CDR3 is TGTGCCAGTAGTCCAGGGACAGGGGAAGGCTACACCTTC. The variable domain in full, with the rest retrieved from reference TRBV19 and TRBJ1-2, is DGGITQSPKYLFRKEGQNVTLSCEQNLNHDAMYWYRQDPGQGLRLIYYSQIVNDFQKGDIAEGYSVSREKKESFPLTVTSAQKNPTAFYLCASSPGTGEGYTFGSGTRLTVV.

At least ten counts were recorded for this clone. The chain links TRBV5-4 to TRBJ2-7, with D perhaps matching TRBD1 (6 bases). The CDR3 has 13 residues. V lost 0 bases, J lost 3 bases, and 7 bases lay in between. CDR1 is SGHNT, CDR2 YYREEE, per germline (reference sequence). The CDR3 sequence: CASSLVGGYEQYF. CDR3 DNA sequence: TGTGCCAGCAGCTTGGTAGGGGGCTACGAGCAGTACTTC. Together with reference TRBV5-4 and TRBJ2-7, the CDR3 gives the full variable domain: ETGVTQSPTHLIKTRGQQVTLRCSSQSGHNTVSWYQQALGQGPQFIFQYYREEENGRGNFPPRFSGLQFPNYSSELNVNALELDDSALYLCASSLVGGYEQYFGPGTRLTVT.

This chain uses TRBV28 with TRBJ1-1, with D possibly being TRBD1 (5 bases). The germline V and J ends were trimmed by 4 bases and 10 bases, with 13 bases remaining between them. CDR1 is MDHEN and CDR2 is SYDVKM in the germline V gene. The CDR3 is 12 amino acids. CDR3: CASSYEGHRAFF. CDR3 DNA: TGTGCCAGCAGTTATGAAGGACATAGAGCTTTCTTT.

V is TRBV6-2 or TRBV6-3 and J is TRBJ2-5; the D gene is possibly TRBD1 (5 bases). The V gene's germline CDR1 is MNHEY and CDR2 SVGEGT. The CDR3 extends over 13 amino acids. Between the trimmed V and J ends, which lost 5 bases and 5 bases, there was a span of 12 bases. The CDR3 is CASSSRVGETQYF. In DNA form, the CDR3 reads TGTGCCAGCAGTAGCAGGGTCGGCGAGACCCAGTACTTC.

For the CDR3, the DNA is TGTGCCAGCAGTGAAGCCCTAGCGGGAGGCACAGATACGCAGTATTTT. It is translated as CASSEALAGGTDTQYF. The chain recombines TRBV6-1 with TRBJ2-3, with 10 bases that match TRBD2. The junction had 1 base not matched to a gene; V was cut back by 0 bases and J by 1 base. From germline, CDR1 is MNHNS and CDR2 SASEGT. This CDR3 region has 16 residues.

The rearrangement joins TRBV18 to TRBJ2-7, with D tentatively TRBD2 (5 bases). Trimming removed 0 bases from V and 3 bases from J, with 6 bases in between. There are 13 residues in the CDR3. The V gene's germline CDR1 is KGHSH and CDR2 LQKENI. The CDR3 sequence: CASSPPGVYEQYF. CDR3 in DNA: TGTGCCAGCTCACCACCCGGGGTCTACGAGCAGTACTTC.

The CDR3 nucleotides are TGTGCCAGCAGCCCGGGACACCCCGGCAGCAATCAGCCCCAGCATTTT. Translated, it gives CASSPGHPGSNQPQHF. The V gene is TRBV3-1 (or the pseudogene TRBV3-2), the J gene TRBJ1-5, with D possibly TRBD1 on 6 matching bases. Germline lookup yields CDR1 LGHDT and CDR2 YNNKEL (reference sequence). The CDR3 spans 16 residues. The ends were cut back, 4 bases at V and 1 base at J, with 14 bases in the middle.

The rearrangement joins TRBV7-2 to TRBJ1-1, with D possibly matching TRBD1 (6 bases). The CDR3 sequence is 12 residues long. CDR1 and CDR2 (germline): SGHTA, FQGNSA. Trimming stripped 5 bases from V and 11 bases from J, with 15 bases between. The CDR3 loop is CASSLPAGVAFF. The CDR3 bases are TGTGCCAGCAGCCTTCCGGCAGGGGTGGCTTTCTTT.

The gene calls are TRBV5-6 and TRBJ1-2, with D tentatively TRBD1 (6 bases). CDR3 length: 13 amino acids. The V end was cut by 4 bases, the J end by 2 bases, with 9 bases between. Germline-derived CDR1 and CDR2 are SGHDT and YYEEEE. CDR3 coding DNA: TGTGCCAGCAGCGCGGACAGAAACTATGGCTACACCTTC. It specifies CASSADRNYGYTF.

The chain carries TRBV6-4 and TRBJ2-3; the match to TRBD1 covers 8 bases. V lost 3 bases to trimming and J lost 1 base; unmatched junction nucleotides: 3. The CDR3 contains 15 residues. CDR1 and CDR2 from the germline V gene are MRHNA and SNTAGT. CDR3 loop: CASSEEGQGTDTQYF. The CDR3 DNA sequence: TGTGCCAGCAGTGAAGAGGGACAGGGCACAGATACGCAGTATTTT.

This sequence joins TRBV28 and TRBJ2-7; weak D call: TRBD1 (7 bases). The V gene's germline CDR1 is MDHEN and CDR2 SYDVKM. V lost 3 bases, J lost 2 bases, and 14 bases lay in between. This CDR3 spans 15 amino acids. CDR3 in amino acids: CASSLGQGGTYEQYF. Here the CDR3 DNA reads TGTGCCAGCAGTTTGGGCCAGGGGGGTACCTACGAGCAGTACTTC.

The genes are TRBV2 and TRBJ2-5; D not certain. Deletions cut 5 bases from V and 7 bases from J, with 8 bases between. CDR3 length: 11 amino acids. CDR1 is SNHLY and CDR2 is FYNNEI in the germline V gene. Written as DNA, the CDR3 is TGTGCCAGCAGTCTTCTAGGGACCCAGTACTTC. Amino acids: CASSLLGTQYF.

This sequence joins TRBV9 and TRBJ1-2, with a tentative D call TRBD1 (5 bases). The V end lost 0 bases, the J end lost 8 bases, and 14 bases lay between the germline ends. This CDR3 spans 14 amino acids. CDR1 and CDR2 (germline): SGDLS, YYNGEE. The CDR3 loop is CASSVGGRVGGYTF. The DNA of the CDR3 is TGTGCCAGCAGCGTAGGTGGCAGGGTGGGCGGCTACACCTTC.

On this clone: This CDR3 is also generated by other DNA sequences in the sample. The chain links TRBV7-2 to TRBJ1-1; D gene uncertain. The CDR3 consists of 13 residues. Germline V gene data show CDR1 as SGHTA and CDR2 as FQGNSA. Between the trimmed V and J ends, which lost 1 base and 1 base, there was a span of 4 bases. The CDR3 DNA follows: TGTGCCAGCAGCTTAGTACAGAACACTGAAGCTTTCTTT. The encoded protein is CASSLVQNTEAFF.

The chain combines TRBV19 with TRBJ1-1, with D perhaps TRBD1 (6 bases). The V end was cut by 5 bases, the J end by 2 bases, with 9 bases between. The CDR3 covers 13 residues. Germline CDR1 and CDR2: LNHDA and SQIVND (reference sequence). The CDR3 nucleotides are TGTGCCAGTAGTCAACAGGGAAACACTGAAGCTTTCTTT. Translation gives CASSQQGNTEAFF.

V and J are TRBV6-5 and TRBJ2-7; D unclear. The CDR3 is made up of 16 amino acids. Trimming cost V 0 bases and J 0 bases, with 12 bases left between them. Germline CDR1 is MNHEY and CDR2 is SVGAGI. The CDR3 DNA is TGTGCCAGCAGTTACTCGGTGCCGGCTAGCTCCTACGAGCAGTACTTC. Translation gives CASSYSVPASSYEQYF.

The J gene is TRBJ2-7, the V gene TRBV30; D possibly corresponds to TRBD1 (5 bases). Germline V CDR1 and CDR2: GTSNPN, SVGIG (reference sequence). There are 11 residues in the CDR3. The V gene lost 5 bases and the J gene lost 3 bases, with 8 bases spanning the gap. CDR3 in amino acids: CAWSDSYEQYF. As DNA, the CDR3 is TGTGCCTGGTCCGACAGCTACGAGCAGTACTTC.

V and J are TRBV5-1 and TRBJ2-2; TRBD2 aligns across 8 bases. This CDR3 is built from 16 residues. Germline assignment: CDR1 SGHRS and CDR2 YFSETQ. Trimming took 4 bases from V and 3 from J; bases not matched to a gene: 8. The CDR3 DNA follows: TGCGCCAGCAGCCCTTTCGCGGGGGGAGACACCGGGGAGCTGTTTTTT. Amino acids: CASSPFAGGDTGELFF.

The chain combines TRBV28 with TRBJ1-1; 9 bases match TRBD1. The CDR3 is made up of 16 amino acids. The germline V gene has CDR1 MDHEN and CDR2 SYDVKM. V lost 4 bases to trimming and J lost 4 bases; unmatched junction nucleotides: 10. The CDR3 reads CASSSPGQGWITEAFF. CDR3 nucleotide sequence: TGTGCCAGCAGTTCCCCGGGACAGGGTTGGATCACTGAAGCTTTCTTT.

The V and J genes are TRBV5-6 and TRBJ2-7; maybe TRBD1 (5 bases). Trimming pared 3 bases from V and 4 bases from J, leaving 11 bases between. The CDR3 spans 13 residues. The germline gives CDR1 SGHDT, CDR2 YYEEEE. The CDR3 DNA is TGTGCCAGCAGCTCCTTTGGGGCGTACGAGCAGTACTTC. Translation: CASSSFGAYEQYF.

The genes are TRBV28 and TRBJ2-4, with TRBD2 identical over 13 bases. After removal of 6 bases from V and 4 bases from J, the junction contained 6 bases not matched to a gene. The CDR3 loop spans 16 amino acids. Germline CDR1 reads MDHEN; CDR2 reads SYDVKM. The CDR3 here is CASSTGLAGIKNIQYF. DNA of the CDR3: TGTGCCAGCAGCACGGGACTAGCGGGGATAAAAAACATTCAGTACTTC.

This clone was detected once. CDR3 amino acids: CASRRGGEKLFF. CDR3 coding DNA: TGTGCCAGCAGACGCGGTGGGGAAAAACTGTTTTTT. The rearrangement uses TRBV28 and TRBJ1-4; D ambiguous. The V end lost 6 bases, the J end lost 8 bases, and 10 bases lay between the germline ends. The germline CDR1 and CDR2 sequences are MDHEN and SYDVKM. The CDR3 consists of 12 residues.